The rows below give T cell receptor beta chains drawn from one sample of a study of PD-1 blockade in classical Hodgkin lymphoma. Sequencing was performed with immunoSEQ multiplex PCR; in TCRdb, only in-frame clones are kept and a portion is missing. The table has 90,000 or so clones, 80% to 95% seen once. The sequenced sample was peripheral blood mononuclear cells (PBMCs), obtained before the second cycle of nivolumab. The source is a human donor with classical Hodgkin lymphoma. The CDR3 runs from the conserved cysteine through the conserved F or W. The order of the fields is J gene, clone size, CDR3 length, V gene, D gene, CDR3 protein, CDR3 DNA. A D gene is named only where the DNA matches it firmly. Size values are once, few and many counts, or a class for expanded clones, and some rows have none.

TRBJ2-7,NA,15,TRBV5-1,NA,CASLPETGPYYEQYF,TGCGCCAGCCTACCGGAGACAGGACCTTACTACGAGCAGTACTTC
TRBJ2-1,NA,21,TRBV18,TRBD2,CASSPGYGASGIGSGYNEQFF,TGTGCCAGCTCACCAGGGTATGGGGCTAGCGGGATTGGCTCGGGGTACAATGAGCAGTTCTTC
TRBJ1-2,NA,15,TRBV4-2,NA,CASSQNLRGNYGYTF,TGTGCCAGCAGCCAAAATCTCAGGGGTAACTATGGCTACACCTTC
TRBJ1-1,NA,15,TRBV6-5,TRBD1,CASSPTGDFFTEAFF,TGTGCCAGCAGTCCTACAGGGGATTTTTTCACTGAAGCTTTCTTT
TRBJ1-2,NA,12,TRBV4-1,TRBD1,CASSRRQGSYTF,TGCGCCAGCAGCCGTAGACAGGGAAGCTACACCTTC
TRBJ1-2,NA,15,TRBV7-9,NA,CASSFLLGALGGYTF,TGTGCCAGCAGCTTCCTCCTCGGTGCGTTGGGAGGCTACACCTTC
TRBJ2-1,NA,15,TRBV14,TRBD2,CASSPSGLAGVGMIF,TGTGCCAGCAGCCCCTCGGGACTAGCGGGAGTGGGTATGATCTTC
TRBJ2-7,once,15,TRBV10-1,TRBD2,CASSEGLADSYEQYF,TGCGCCAGCAGTGAAGGGCTAGCGGACTCCTACGAGCAGTACTTC
TRBJ2-7,NA,15,TRBV27,TRBD2,CASSLGLAGGDEQYF,TGTGCCAGCAGTCTAGGACTAGCGGGAGGGGACGAGCAGTACTTC
TRBJ1-2,NA,15,TRBV6-1,NA,CASSEANLQGRGYTF,TGTGCCAGCAGTGAAGCAAATCTACAGGGCCGTGGCTACACCTTC
TRBJ2-1,NA,17,TRBV4-2,TRBD2,CASSPSDRGLGNNEQFF,TGTGCCAGCAGCCCCTCAGATAGGGGACTAGGAAACAATGAGCAGTTCTTC
TRBJ2-3,NA,16,TRBV9,TRBD1,CASRRTRDSSTDTQYF,TGTGCCAGCAGAAGAACTCGGGACAGTAGCACAGATACGCAGTATTTT
TRBJ2-3,NA,16,TRBV5-4,TRBD2,CASSPRLAGVTDTQYF,TGTGCCAGCAGCCCAAGACTAGCGGGGGTCACAGATACGCAGTATTTT
TRBJ2-7,once,15,TRBV28,TRBD1,CASSWTGGTVHEQYF,TGTGCCAGCAGTTGGACAGGGGGGACGGTTCACGAGCAGTACTTC
TRBJ2-3,NA,14,TRBV9,TRBD2,CASSVLTSGSPQYF,TGTGCCAGCAGCGTCTTAACTAGCGGGAGTCCGCAGTATTTT
TRBJ1-1,NA,16,TRBV9,NA,CASSAPGRFMNTEAFF,TGTGCCAGCAGCGCCCCCGGTCGTTTCATGAACACTGAAGCTTTCTTT
TRBJ1-5,NA,15,TRBV27,NA,CASSLRQTSNQPQHF,TGTGCCAGCAGTCTACGACAGACTAGCAATCAGCCCCAGCATTTT
TRBJ2-3,NA,14,TRBV5-1,NA,CASSQGGTRDTQYF,TGCGCCAGCAGCCAGGGGGGGACAAGGGATACGCAGTATTTT